The clone carrying this T cell receptor beta chain was detected only once. The source of the sample is a study of blood T cell repertoires in COVID-19. Assay used: immunoSEQ multiplex PCR; TCRdb lists only in-frame clones, some missing. The table records 55,000 to 70,000 clones, around three quarters of them present only once. This sequence was found in a man aged 55 to 70 with acute or convalescent COVID-19. The sequenced sample consisted of peripheral blood.

The CDR3 region is CASSPSSGGKETQYF. As DNA, the CDR3 is TGTGCCAGCTCACCTAGCAGCGGGGGGAAAGAGACCCAGTACTTC. The chain recombines TRBV18 with TRBJ2-5; 9 bases map to TRBD2. J gave up 3 bases and V 3 bases, and 5 bases lay outside the gene matches. The CDR3 is made up of 15 amino acids. The germline V gene encodes CDR1 KGHSH and CDR2 LQKENI. Variable domain in full (rest from reference TRBV18 and TRBJ2-5): NAGVMQNPRHLVRRRGQEARLRCSPMKGHSHVYWYRQLPEEGLKFMVYLQKENIIDESGMPKERFSAEFPKEGPSILRIQQVVRGDSAAYFCASSPSSGGKETQYFGPGTRLLVL.